This TCR beta chain was captured by sequencing in a study of blood T cells in healthy people across ages. General study results and limits: A greater number of naive CD4+ cells and higher diversity distinguished long-lived donors from aged donors.

Using a J-beta primer mix together with a sample-barcoded 5' primer, a second PCR was run for roughly 6 to 12 cycles. The template-switch adaptor was a 5' adaptor with 12 random nucleotides. It tagged each cDNA molecule. One entry per CDR3 protein results from TCRdb running MiXCR on the 5' RACE reads. The sample has more than 650,000 distinct CDR3 sequences; 22% are singletons. On this clonotype: Its antigen is still unknown.

The study isolated at least 7 million PBMCs from each sample. Germline trimming cut 3 bases from V and 5 bases from J; bases unmatched to any gene: 16. The CDR3 is 17 amino acids. Germline CDR1 reads SGDLS; CDR2 reads YYNGEE. Specimen: blood. This sequence was found in a man between 65 and 85 years old in good health. The genes are TRBV9 and TRBJ2-5, with 7 nucleotides matching TRBD2. The CDR3 region is CASSAVSGTQRVETQYF. In DNA, the CDR3 is TGTGCCAGCAGCGCTGTCAGCGGGACCCAAAGGGTGGAGACCCAGTACTTC. The variable domain in full, completed from reference TRBV9 and TRBJ2-5, reads DSGVTQTPKHLITATGQRVTLRCSPRSGDLSVYWYQQSLDQGLQFLIQYYNGEERAKGNILERFSAQQFPDLHSELNLSSLELGDSALYFCASSAVSGTQRVETQYFGPGTRLLVL.